A selection of T cell receptor beta chains follows, all from one sample in a study of T-cell memory formation after mild COVID-19. TCRdb used MiXCR to reprocess the 5' RACE reads, holding one entry per CDR3 protein. The sample records about 340,000 distinct CDR3 sequences, over 10% being singletons. Sequenced input: PBMCs or a T cell subset sorted from them (not recorded which). Receptors originate from a man younger than 35 who had mild COVID-19 (a few samples of this study predate the infection). Cell type and time point are not known. CDR3s include the opening cysteine and the closing phenylalanine or tryptophan. The order of the fields is clone size, J gene, V gene, D gene, CDR3 DNA, CDR3 protein. D genes are given only for firm matches. Some rows mark clone size as missing; the rest say once, few, many or name a class of expanded clone.

-	TRBJ1-6	TRBV11-2	-	TGTGCCAGCAGCTTGGTCGATTCTAATTCACCCCTCCACTTT	CASSLVDSNSPLHF
many	TRBJ2-5	TRBV24-1	-	TGTGCCACCAGTGACTCTGGGACGGCACAAGAGACCCAGTACTTC	CATSDSGTAQETQYF
few	TRBJ1-4	TRBV7-2	-	TGTGCCAGCAGCTTCGACCGATGGACAGCCCGGTTTTTT	CASSFDRWTARFF
few	TRBJ1-6	TRBV28	TRBD1	TGTGCCAGCAGTGGGGCGACTCCGGGACAGGCCAATTCACCCCTCCACTTT	CASSGATPGQANSPLHF
-	TRBJ1-4	TRBV7-9	TRBD1	TGTGCCAGCAGACCCTTTGGACAGGGCGAACTGTTTTTT	CASRPFGQGELFF
many	TRBJ1-6	TRBV6-5	TRBD1	TGTGCCAGCAGACCTCAGTGGGACAGGGGAGATTCACCCCTCCACTTT	CASRPQWDRGDSPLHF
few	TRBJ2-6	TRBV19	-	TGTGCCAGTAGTAACAGGGTCTCTGGGGCCAACGTCCTGACTTTC	CASSNRVSGANVLTF
few	TRBJ1-5	TRBV28	-	TGTGCCAGCAGTTCCGTTCGGGGACCTAAGGGGACTAGCAATCAGCCCCAGCATTTT	CASSSVRGPKGTSNQPQHF
-	TRBJ2-7	TRBV20-1	-	TGCAGTGCTAGAGATCAAGGCCACGAGCAGTACTTC	CSARDQGHEQYF
few	TRBJ2-4	TRBV7-6	-	TGTGCCGGAGCCGCTTCCCAACAGGCCCGTCAGTACTTC	CAGAASQQARQYF
-	TRBJ2-4	TRBV29-1	-	TGCAGCGTAGGGCGGGGCCCCGAGAACATTCAGTACTTC	CSVGRGPENIQYF
few	TRBJ2-7	TRBV18	-	TGCGCCAGCTCACCTTGGCCCAACTCCTACGAGCAGTACTTC	CASSPWPNSYEQYF
-	TRBJ2-2	TRBV24-1	-	TGTGCCACCAGTGACGGACAGTCCACCGGGGAGCTGTTTTTT	CATSDGQSTGELFF
few	TRBJ2-3	TRBV6-1	-	TGTGCCAGCAGTGAAGCGGGGCCAGATACGCAGTATTTT	CASSEAGPDTQYF
many	TRBJ2-7	TRBV4-1	TRBD1	TGCGCCAGCAGTTCACCCGGGACAGGGAACTACGAGCAGTACTTC	CASSSPGTGNYEQYF
-	TRBJ2-1	TRBV25-1	-	TGTGCCAGCAGTGGTTCGTGGGGCGGGGAAACCTACAATGAGCAGTTCTTC	CASSGSWGGETYNEQFF
many	TRBJ2-2	TRBV4-3	-	TGCGCCAGCAGCCGGGGTCCGGGGGTTCGCACCGGGGAGCTGTTTTTT	CASSRGPGVRTGELFF
few	TRBJ2-5	TRBV29-1	-	TGCAGCGTTCCCCCGGCGGGGGCAGAGACCCAGTACTTC	CSVPPAGAETQYF
few	TRBJ2-7	TRBV29-1	-	TGCAGCGTTGGAGGGGTAAGCGAGCAGTACTTC	CSVGGVSEQYF
few	TRBJ2-1	TRBV3-1	-	TGTGCCAGCAGCCAAGGCGTCGGGGAGTCTGAGCAGTTCTTC	CASSQGVGESEQFF
few	TRBJ1-2	TRBV11-2	TRBD1	TGTGCCAGCAGCTCCCCCAGAGCAGGGGGCGTCGACTATGGCTACACCTTC	CASSSPRAGGVDYGYTF
many	TRBJ2-3	TRBV12-3/TRBV12-4	TRBD2	TGTGCCGCCGCCGGGGGACTAGTCAAAGATACGCAGTATTTT	CAAAGGLVKDTQYF
-	TRBJ2-2	TRBV5-4	TRBD2	TGTGCCAGCAGCGATCCTAGCGGGGGGAACACCGGGGAGCTGTTTTTT	CASSDPSGGNTGELFF
few	TRBJ1-5	TRBV7-2	-	TGTGCCAGCGGCCATCGGGGTACTCAGCCCCAGCATTTT	CASGHRGTQPQHF
few	TRBJ2-7	TRBV6-6	-	TGTGCCAGCAGTTACAGCGTGGAGAACCCTTACGGACACGAGCAGTACTTC	CASSYSVENPYGHEQYF
many	TRBJ2-5	TRBV5-1	TRBD1	TGCGCCAGCAGCTCGGGACAGGGACAAGAGACCCAGTACTTC	CASSSGQGQETQYF
few	TRBJ1-6	TRBV10-2	-	TGCGCCAGCAGTGAGTCGATTGGGACCCATTCACCCCTCCACTTT	CASSESIGTHSPLHF
few	TRBJ2-6	TRBV7-9	-	TGTGCCAGCAGCACCCCCTGGGGGGCCAACGTCCTGACTTTC	CASSTPWGANVLTF
-	TRBJ2-7	TRBV5-1	-	TGCGCCAGCAGCGGCGGGACAGAATACGAGCAGTACTTC	CASSGGTEYEQYF
-	TRBJ2-3	TRBV4-2	TRBD2	TGTGCCAGCAGCCAAGCAGCGGGGGCCACAGATACGCAGTATTTT	CASSQAAGATDTQYF
few	TRBJ2-3	TRBV7-9	-	TGTGCCAGCAGTATCCACACCCGCACAGATACGCAGTATTTT	CASSIHTRTDTQYF
few	TRBJ2-7	TRBV7-2	-	TGTGCCAGCAGCCCGACATCCACGATTTACGAGCAGTACTTC	CASSPTSTIYEQYF
many	TRBJ2-1	TRBV5-1	-	TGCGCCAGCAGCCAGGGGGGTACCAATGAGCAGTTCTTC	CASSQGGTNEQFF
-	TRBJ2-5	TRBV7-6	-	TGTGCCAGCAGCCTAGAGGCTAGCGCGCAAGAGACCCAGTACTTC	CASSLEASAQETQYF
-	TRBJ2-3	TRBV4-1	-	TGCGCCAGCAGTCGCGCCCTCGCGATAGATACGCAGTATTTT	CASSRALAIDTQYF
-	TRBJ2-3	TRBV5-1	TRBD1	TGCGCCAGCAGTTCCGGACAGGGACTCACAGATACGCAGTATTTT	CASSSGQGLTDTQYF
-	TRBJ2-2	TRBV10-2	-	TGCGCCAGCACATCCGGGACCAACACCGGGGAGCTGTTTTTT	CASTSGTNTGELFF
few	TRBJ2-1	TRBV21-1	-	TGTGCCAGCAAAGGGGAAGGGCAGTTCTTC	CASKGEGQFF
few	TRBJ2-1	TRBV4-2	-	TGTGCCAGCAGCATAGAGAGTATGGTGCAGTTCTTC	CASSIESMVQFF
few	TRBJ2-1	TRBV7-2	-	TGTGCCAGCAGCTACCTTGGAGGGCGTGAGCAGTTCTTC	CASSYLGGREQFF
many	TRBJ2-3	TRBV5-1	-	TGCGCCAGCAGCCCTCCAGGGATCGGGGATACGCAGTATTTT	CASSPPGIGDTQYF
few	TRBJ2-1	TRBV7-6	-	TGTGCCAGCAGCCTTGCGGGGGCCTTTTACAATGAGCAGTTCTTC	CASSLAGAFYNEQFF
-	TRBJ2-2	TRBV6-6	-	TGTGCCAGCAGTTACTCGATAGGGGGGCCGGGGACCGGGGAGCTGTTTTTT	CASSYSIGGPGTGELFF
-	TRBJ1-6	TRBV15	TRBD1	TGTGCCACCAGCAGAGTGGCGGGGACAGGCTCTTCACCCCTCCACTTT	CATSRVAGTGSSPLHF
many	TRBJ1-1	TRBV4-1	TRBD1	TGCGCCAGCAGCCAGGGACAGGGTGTTACTGAAGCTTTCTTT	CASSQGQGVTEAFF
few	TRBJ1-3	TRBV29-1	-	TGCAGCGTTGCACAGGCTCAAGACACCATATATTTT	CSVAQAQDTIYF
-	TRBJ1-5	TRBV4-1	-	TGCGCCAGCAGCCACGCCTGGGAACAGCCCCAGCATTTT	CASSHAWEQPQHF
few	TRBJ2-5	TRBV10-3	-	TGTGCCATCAGTGAAATCGAGCGATTCCAAGAGACCCAGTACTTC	CAISEIERFQETQYF
few	TRBJ1-5	TRBV12-3/TRBV12-4	-	TGTGCCAGCACTTTAAATAGCAATCAGCCCCAGCATTTT	CASTLNSNQPQHF
-	TRBJ1-1	TRBV12-3/TRBV12-4	-	TGTGCCAGCAGTTTCGAGAGGCGGACTGAAGCTTTCTTT	CASSFERRTEAFF